Below, 2 T cell receptor beta chains from the same sample are listed, as sequenced in a study of blood T cell repertoires in COVID-19. Repertoires were generated with immunoSEQ multiplex PCR, while TCRdb's copy carries only in-frame clones and drops some. This table has about 100,000 clones, about 80% appearing once. Sequencing was carried out using peripheral blood. These receptors came from a man aged 65 to 85 with active or convalescent COVID-19.

The CDR3: CASSWDRAGNEQYF. The CDR3 nucleotides are TGTGCCAGCAGTTGGGACAGGGCTGGAAACGAGCAGTACTTC. V and J are TRBV27 and TRBJ2-7, with 9 nucleotides matching TRBD1. The trim removed 4 bases at V and 5 bases at J, leaving 6 bases unmatched. Looked up from germline, CDR1 is MNHEY and CDR2 is SMNVEV (reference sequence). The CDR3 contains 14 residues.

This clone has just one count. The chain recombines TRBV6-5 with TRBJ2-7; possibly TRBD1 for D (6 bases). Germline loops: CDR1 MNHEY, CDR2 SVGAGI. Trimming removed 3 bases at V and 2 bases at J, with 14 bases between. This CDR3 has 15 amino acids. CDR3 in amino acids: CASSYGVQGAYEQYF. The DNA of the CDR3 is TGTGCCAGCAGTTATGGCGTACAGGGTGCCTACGAGCAGTACTTC.